Shown below are 7 T cell receptor beta chains from a single sample sequenced in a study of T cells in Graves' hyperthyroidism and ophthalmopathy. Amplified TCR beta CDR3 regions came from RNA transcripts. Researchers ran a first-round RT-PCR on the TCR CDR3 using the HTBI primer set. TCRdb reprocessed the multiplex PCR reads with MiXCR, giving one entry per CDR3 protein. The sample contains 250,000 to 350,000 distinct CDR3 sequences, approximately 15% of which appear only once. The sequenced material came from blood. These receptors came from a woman aged 55-69 years with Graves' ophthalmopathy.

Comment on this clonotype: The junction shows a germline mismatch at one end, possibly a read error. The chain is built from TRBV5-1 and TRBJ2-7; perhaps TRBD2 as D (5 bases). The CDR3 length is 14 residues. Germline CDR1 reads SGHRS; CDR2 reads YFSETQ. CDR3 bases: TGTGCCAGCAGCTTAAGCGGAGCGCCCTACGAGCAGTACTTC. This sequence encodes CASSLSGAPYEQYF.

This clonotype was detected ten times or more. The chain carries TRBV6-6 and TRBJ1-6; 7 nucleotides agree with TRBD1. Per the germline V gene, CDR1 is MNHNY and CDR2 is SVGAGI (reference sequence). J lost 8 bases, V lost 2 bases, and 6 bases had no gene match. The CDR3 contains 15 residues. The CDR3 DNA sequence: TGTGCCAGCAGTTACCTCGACAGGGTCGATTCACCCCTCCACTTT. Protein sequence: CASSYLDRVDSPLHF.

This clonotype was seen repeatedly, ten times or more. The chain is built from TRBV10-3 and TRBJ1-1; D call uncertain. CDR3 length: 13 amino acids. Germline values: CDR1 ENHRY, CDR2 SYGVKD. Trimming removed 10 bases at V and 2 bases at J, with 14 bases between. The CDR3 reads CATEETRNTEAFF. The CDR3 DNA reads TGTGCCACCGAAGAGACGCGCAACACTGAAGCTTTCTTT.

This clonotype was seen at least ten times. This sequence joins TRBV12-3 or TRBV12-4 and TRBJ1-2; maybe TRBD1 (6 bases). Trimming took off 7 bases at V and 4 bases at J, with 16 bases between the two ends. This CDR3 has 14 residues. CDR3 sequence: CASIILGTLYGYTF. The CDR3 DNA sequence: TGTGCCAGCATTATCCTCGGGACACTCTATGGCTACACCTTC.

The genes are TRBV6-1 and TRBJ2-3; the D gene is possibly TRBD2 (6 bases). Germline assignment: CDR1 MNHNS and CDR2 SASEGT. The CDR3 contains 16 residues. V lost 6 bases, J lost 0 bases, and 16 bases lay in between. CDR3 DNA: TGTGCCAGCAGATGGACCTGGGGGACTAGCACAGATACGCAGTATTTT. Protein sequence: CASRWTWGTSTDTQYF.

This clonotype was recorded at least ten times. CDR3 protein: CASSLSGKMNTEAFF. The CDR3 region has the DNA TGTGCCAGCTCACTAAGCGGAAAAATGAACACTGAAGCTTTCTTT. The chain joins TRBV18 to TRBJ1-1; D is uncertain. Germline loops: CDR1 KGHSH, CDR2 LQKENI. Trimming took off 4 bases at V and 0 bases at J, with 12 bases between the two ends. The CDR3 length is 15 residues.

The table lists this clonotype with many counts. The chain combines TRBV11-2 with TRBJ1-1, with 7 bases fitting TRBD1. The junction had 2 bases not matched to a gene; V was cut back by 4 bases and J by 3 bases. Germline CDR1 is SGHAT and CDR2 is FQNNGV. The CDR3 has 13 residues. The CDR3 loop reads CASSSRGDTEAFF. The DNA of the CDR3 is TGTGCCAGCAGCTCCAGGGGGGACACTGAAGCTTTCTTT.